The sequence of this TCR beta chain was determined in a study of shared clonotypes between healthy human individuals. Assay used: immunoSEQ multiplex PCR; TCRdb lists only in-frame clones, some missing. This sample has under 2,000,000 clones, with approximately 94% found just once. V lost 3 bases and J 5 bases, leaving 11 bases between the germline ends. Germline-derived CDR1 and CDR2 are LNHDA and SQIVND (reference sequence). The CDR3 length is 13 residues. As defined, naive CD8 cells were CD45RO-negative and positively selected for CCR7, with terminally differentiated effector memory CD45RA+ cells excluded.

The rearrangement links TRBV19 to TRBJ2-7; a weak D match, TRBD1 (6 bases). This receptor was identified in a man between 18 and 35 years old in good health. Sequencing used naive CD8+ T cells sorted from blood. This CDR3 reads CASSMQGWDEQYF. DNA for the CDR3: TGTGCCAGTAGTATGCAGGGGTGGGACGAGCAGTACTTC.